The clone carrying this TCR beta chain has a handful of counts. One end of the junction varies from germline; a read error may be responsible. Since all of the isolated RNA was reverse transcribed, expressed TCRB transcripts were what got sequenced. Profiled with immunoSEQ multiplex PCR; TCRdb holds only in-frame clones, not every one. This table has around 430,000 clones, approximately 31% appearing once. The record originates from a study of beta chain features in type 1 diabetes. The CDR3 spans 13 residues. Looked up from germline, CDR1 is SSHAT and CDR2 is FNYEAQ (reference sequence). The chain combines TRBV7-7 with TRBJ2-1; maybe TRBD2 (6 bases). The TCR was taken from a man aged 18 to 29 in good health. The sequenced sample was naive CD4+ T cells from blood. The CDR3 reads CASSLDLANEQFF. The CDR3 coding sequence is TGTGCTAGCAGCTTAGACCTAGCGAATGAGCAGTTCTTC.